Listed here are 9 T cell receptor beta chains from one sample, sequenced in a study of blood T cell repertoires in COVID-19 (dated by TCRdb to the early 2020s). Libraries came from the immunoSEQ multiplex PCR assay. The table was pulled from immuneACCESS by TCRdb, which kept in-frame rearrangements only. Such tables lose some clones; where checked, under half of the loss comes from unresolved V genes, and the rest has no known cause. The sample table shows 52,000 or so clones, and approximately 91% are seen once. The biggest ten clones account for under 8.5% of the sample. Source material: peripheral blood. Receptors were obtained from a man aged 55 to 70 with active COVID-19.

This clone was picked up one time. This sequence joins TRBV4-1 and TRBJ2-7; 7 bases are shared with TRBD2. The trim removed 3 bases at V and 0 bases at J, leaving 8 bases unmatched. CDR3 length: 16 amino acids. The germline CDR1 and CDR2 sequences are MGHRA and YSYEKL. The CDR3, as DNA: TGCGCCAGCAGCCATGGGAGGGTGGGCTTCTCCTACGAGCAGTACTTC. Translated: CASSHGRVGFSYEQYF.

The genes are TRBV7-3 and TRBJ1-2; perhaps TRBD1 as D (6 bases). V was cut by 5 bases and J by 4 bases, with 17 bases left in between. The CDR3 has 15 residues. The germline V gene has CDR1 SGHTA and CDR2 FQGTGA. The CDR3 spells CASSPAGAGGYGYTF. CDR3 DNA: TGTGCCAGCAGCCCGGCGGGGGCCGGGGGCTATGGCTACACCTTC.

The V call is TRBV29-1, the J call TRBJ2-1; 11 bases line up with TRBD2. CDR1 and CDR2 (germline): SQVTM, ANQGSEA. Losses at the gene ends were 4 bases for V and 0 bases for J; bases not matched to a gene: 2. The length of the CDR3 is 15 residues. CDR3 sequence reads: CSVVTSGSSYNEQFF. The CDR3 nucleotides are TGCAGCGTTGTAACTAGCGGGAGCTCCTACAATGAGCAGTTCTTC.

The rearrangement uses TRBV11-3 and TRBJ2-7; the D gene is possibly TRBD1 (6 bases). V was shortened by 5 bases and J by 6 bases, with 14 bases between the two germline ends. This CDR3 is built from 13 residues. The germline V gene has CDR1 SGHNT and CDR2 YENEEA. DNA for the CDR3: TGTGCCAGCAGCCCAACACAGGGCGGCGAGCAGTACTTC. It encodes CASSPTQGGEQYF.

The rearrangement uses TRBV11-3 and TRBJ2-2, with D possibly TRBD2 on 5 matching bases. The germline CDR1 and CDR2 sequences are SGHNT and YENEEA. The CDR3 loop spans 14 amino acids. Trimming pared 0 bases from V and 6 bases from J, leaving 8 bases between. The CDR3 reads CASSLDGVAGELFF. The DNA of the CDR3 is TGTGCCAGCAGCTTAGACGGGGTGGCCGGGGAGCTGTTTTTT. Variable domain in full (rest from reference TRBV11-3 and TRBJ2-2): EAGVVQSPRYKIIEKKQPVAFWCNPISGHNTLYWYLQNLGQGPELLIRYENEEAVDDSQLPKDRFSAERLKGVDSTLKIQPAELGDSAVYLCASSLDGVAGELFFGEGSRLTVL.

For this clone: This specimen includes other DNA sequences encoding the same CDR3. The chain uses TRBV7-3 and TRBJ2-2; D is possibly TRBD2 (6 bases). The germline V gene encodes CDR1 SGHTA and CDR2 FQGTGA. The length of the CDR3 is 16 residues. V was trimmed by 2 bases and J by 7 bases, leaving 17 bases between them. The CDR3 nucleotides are TGTGCCAGCAGCTTAGATTTCGGGGGTTCGGGCGGGGAGCTGTTTTTT. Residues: CASSLDFGGSGGELFF.

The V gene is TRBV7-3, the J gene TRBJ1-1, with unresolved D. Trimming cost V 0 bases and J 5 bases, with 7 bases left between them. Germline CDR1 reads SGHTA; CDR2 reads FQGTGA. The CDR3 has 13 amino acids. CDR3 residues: CASSLTGVTEAFF. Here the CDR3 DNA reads TGTGCCAGCAGCTTAACGGGAGTAACTGAAGCTTTCTTT.

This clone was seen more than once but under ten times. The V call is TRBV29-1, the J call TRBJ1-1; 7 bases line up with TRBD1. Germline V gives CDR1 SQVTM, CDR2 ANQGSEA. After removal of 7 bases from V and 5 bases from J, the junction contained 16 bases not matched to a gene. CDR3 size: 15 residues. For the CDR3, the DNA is TGCAGCGCAATTAGGGTCAGGGGGACTCGAACTGAAGCTTTCTTT. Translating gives CSAIRVRGTRTEAFF.

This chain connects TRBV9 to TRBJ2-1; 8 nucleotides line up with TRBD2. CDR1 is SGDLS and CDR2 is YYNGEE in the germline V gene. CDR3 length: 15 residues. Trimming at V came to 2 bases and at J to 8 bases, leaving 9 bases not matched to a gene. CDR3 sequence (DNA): TGTGCCAGCAGCGTGGGTAGCGGGATGGGTGATGAGCAGTTCTTC. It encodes CASSVGSGMGDEQFF.